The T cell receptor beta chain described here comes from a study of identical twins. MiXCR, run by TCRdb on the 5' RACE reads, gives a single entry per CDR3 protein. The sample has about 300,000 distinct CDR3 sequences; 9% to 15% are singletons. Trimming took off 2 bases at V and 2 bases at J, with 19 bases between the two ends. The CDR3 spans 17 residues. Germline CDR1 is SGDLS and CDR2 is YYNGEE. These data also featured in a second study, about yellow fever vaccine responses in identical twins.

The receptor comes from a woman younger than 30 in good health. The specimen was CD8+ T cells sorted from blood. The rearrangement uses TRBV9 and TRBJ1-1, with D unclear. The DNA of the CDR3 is TGTGCCAGCAGCGTCAGGAACGTACCCTCCGGAAACACTGAAGCTTTCTTT. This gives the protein CASSVRNVPSGNTEAFF.